These T cell receptor beta chains were read from a single sample in a study of cytomegalovirus exposure and HLA in healthy donors. The method was immunoSEQ multiplex PCR; TCRdb's version includes in-frame clones alone and lacks a portion of them. The repertoire holds nearly 110,000 clones, 71% seen once, with less than 3.5% in the top ten. Sequencing input: PBMCs. Every receptor here comes from a female donor in good health and CMV-seronegative. The CDR3 runs from the conserved cysteine through the conserved F or W. The D gene is left open where the match is weak. A clone size is listed for some rows: how often the clone was seen (once, few, many), or a class if it is expanded.

TRBV7-6	TRBJ2-3	-	TRBD2	TGTGCCAGCAGCTTAGTAGCGGGGCCCACAGATACGCAGTATTTT	CASSLVAGPTDTQYF
TRBV18	TRBJ2-1	-	TRBD1	TGTGCCAGCTCCGTTATCGGGACAGGGGACCATGAGCAGTTCTTC	CASSVIGTGDHEQFF
TRBV6-5	TRBJ1-1	-	-	TGTGCCAGCAGTTACACTGGAGACACTGAAGCTTTCTTT	CASSYTGDTEAFF
TRBV6-5	TRBJ2-5	-	TRBD2	TGTGCCAGCAGAGCGGGATTCCAAGGTGGGACCCAGTACTTC	CASRAGFQGGTQYF
TRBV18	TRBJ2-1	-	-	TGTGCCAGCTCACCACGCTCTAGCCTAATCTCCTACAATGAGCAGTTCTTC	CASSPRSSLISYNEQFF
TRBV28	TRBJ2-3	few	TRBD1	TGTGCCAGCAGGGGACAGGACATAGGAGGTACGCAGTATTTT	CASRGQDIGGTQYF
TRBV6-5	TRBJ2-7	once	-	TGTGCCAGCAGCAGAATGACTAGATTGGGTGGCGAGCAGTACTTC	CASSRMTRLGGEQYF
TRBV7-9	TRBJ1-2	-	TRBD1	TGTGCCAGCAGCTTAGTAGGGCAGGGGGCCGGCTATGGCTACACCTTC	CASSLVGQGAGYGYTF
TRBV29-1	TRBJ1-1	once	TRBD1	TGCAGCGTTGTAGGGACAGGGAGGGTCATGAACACTGAAGCTTTCTTT	CSVVGTGRVMNTEAFF
TRBV11-1	TRBJ2-2	-	TRBD2	TGTGCCAGCAGCCTGGGACTAGCGGTCTCCGGGGAGCTGTTTTTT	CASSLGLAVSGELFF
TRBV7-2	TRBJ2-1	-	TRBD2	TGTGCCAGCAGCCCGGGACTAGCGGCGGGACTTTACAATGAGCAGTTCTTC	CASSPGLAAGLYNEQFF
TRBV27	TRBJ2-3	-	TRBD1	TGTGCCAGCAGTTTAGGGACAGGGGGCATCACAGATACGCAGTATTTT	CASSLGTGGITDTQYF
TRBV6-6	TRBJ2-1	-	TRBD2	TGTGCCAGCAGTAGATTAGCGGGAGGGCCGGTGGATGAGCAGTTCTTC	CASSRLAGGPVDEQFF
TRBV18	TRBJ2-3	-	-	TGTGCCAGCTCACCAGGTACTAAGGGGTCAGATACGCAGTATTTT	CASSPGTKGSDTQYF
TRBV29-1	TRBJ1-1	-	-	TGCAGCGGCCGGCAGGGGAGAAACACTGAAGCTTTCTTT	CSGRQGRNTEAFF
TRBV15	TRBJ2-1	-	TRBD2	TGTGCCACCAGCAGACTACCCGACCTAGCGGGGAACAATGAGCAGTTCTTC	CATSRLPDLAGNNEQFF
TRBV11-2	TRBJ2-5	few	-	TGTGCCAGCAGCCCCGCAGGAGGTCAAGAGACCCAGTACTTC	CASSPAGGQETQYF
TRBV7-2	TRBJ1-2	-	-	TGTGCCAGCAGCTTGTACCGGGAAGCTAACTATGGCTACACCTTC	CASSLYREANYGYTF
TRBV28	TRBJ2-1	-	TRBD2	TGTGCCAGCAGTTTATCTCCCCCCATTCCGGGAGGGTACAATGAGCAGTTCTTC	CASSLSPPIPGGYNEQFF
TRBV2	TRBJ1-2	-	-	TGTGCCAGCAGTGCGGTGTCCGACTATGGCTACACCTTC	CASSAVSDYGYTF
TRBV7-6	TRBJ2-1	-	-	TGTGCCAGCAGCTTCTATCCGGGGGACTACAATGAGCAGTTCTTC	CASSFYPGDYNEQFF
TRBV28	TRBJ2-7	-	TRBD1	TGTGCCAGCAGTTTAAGGGCCAGGGGGCTCGAGCAGTACTTC	CASSLRARGLEQYF
TRBV7-8	TRBJ2-1	-	-	TGTGCCAGCAGCTTAGACGGGTGGAGCTCCTACAATGAGCAGTTCTTC	CASSLDGWSSYNEQFF
TRBV10-2	TRBJ1-2	once	-	TGCGCCAGCAGTGAGTCCCCCCCAAACTATGGCTACACCTTC	CASSESPPNYGYTF
TRBV4-3	TRBJ2-7	few	-	TGCGCCAGCAGCCAGGAGACAGCCCGAGGCCCATACGAGCAGTACTTC	CASSQETARGPYEQYF
TRBV18	TRBJ1-4	few	-	TGTGCCAGCTCACCAGGGGCAGCTGAAAAACTGTTTTTT	CASSPGAAEKLFF
TRBV2	TRBJ2-7	-	-	TGTGCCAGCAGTGAGACCGAATTAAATAGAGGGTACGAGCAGTACTTC	CASSETELNRGYEQYF
TRBV29-1	TRBJ1-2	-	-	TGCAGCGTTGAATCCGGGAATTCGCGTGGCTACACCTTC	CSVESGNSRGYTF
TRBV7-2	TRBJ2-1	-	-	TGTGCCAGCGGCGGGTTCAATGAGCAGTTCTTC	CASGGFNEQFF
TRBV27	TRBJ2-3	-	-	TGTGCCAGCAGTTTCAGGGGCACAGATACGCAGTATTTT	CASSFRGTDTQYF
TRBV5-5	TRBJ1-2	-	-	TGTGCCAGTAAAGACCGAGGCCGTCTAAGCTATGGCTACACCTTC	CASKDRGRLSYGYTF
TRBV11-3	TRBJ2-7	-	-	TGTGCCAGCGGGGGCTCTTACGAGCAGTACTTC	CASGGSYEQYF
TRBV6-1	TRBJ1-6	-	-	TGTGCCAGCAAGTTTGGGGGCGGGTTCACCCTCCACTTT	CASKFGGGFTLHF
TRBV6-5	TRBJ2-1	-	TRBD2	TGTGCCAGCAGTTACACTAGCGGGGGGGATGAGCAGTTCTTC	CASSYTSGGDEQFF
TRBV6-5	TRBJ1-4	few	TRBD1	TGTGCCAGCAGTTACTCGACAGGGGGAAAACTGTTTTTT	CASSYSTGGKLFF